This T cell receptor beta chain was profiled in a study of TIL therapy for anti-PD-1-resistant metastatic lung cancer. The CDR3 is 15 amino acids. V dropped 6 bases and J dropped 3 bases, with 16 bases sitting between them. Germline CDR1 reads SNHLY; CDR2 reads FYNNEI. The libraries were made with immunoSEQ v3. Assay used: immunoSEQ multiplex PCR; TCRdb lists only in-frame clones, some missing. The sample gives more than 55,000 clones, approximately 69% of which show up once; 6% to 8.5% is in the top ten. Specified time point: pre-treatment sample, taken before nivolumab and TIL therapy. The receptor was isolated from a person aged 25 to 80 with non-small cell lung cancer. The V gene is TRBV2, the J gene TRBJ2-3; possibly TRBD2 for D (5 bases). This material consisted of blood, taken at baseline. As DNA, the CDR3 is TGTGCCAGCAGCCCAGAGGGCGGTAGGACAGATACGCAGTATTTT. This encodes CASSPEGGRTDTQYF.